The entry below gives a single T cell receptor (beta chain) sequence along with its context. Its antigen is as yet unknown. Germline assignment: CDR1 LNHDA and CDR2 SQIVND (reference sequence). This CDR3 spans 14 amino acids. V dropped 1 base and J dropped 4 bases, with 10 bases sitting between them. This sample is drawn from a study of OX40 agonist ivuxolimab in advanced cancers. Study context: The study treated patients with ivuxolimab, an agonistic anti-OX40 (CD134) antibody.

Enrollment shut out patients with autoimmune disease history or systemic immunosuppression. Only in-frame clones appear in the TCRdb table, and some are missing; sequencing was by immunoSEQ multiplex PCR. The table has 30,000 to 35,000 clones, approximately 91% seen once; the top ten hold around 38%. Study-wide findings and caveats: Relative to CD4+ cells, CD8+ T cells on average had more expanded clones. Among expanded peripheral T cells, antigen specificity went undetermined.

The sample was CD4+ or CD8+ T cells sorted from blood, taken in a trial of the OX40 agonist ivuxolimab. The chain employs TRBV19 and TRBJ2-5; no definite D call. This clonotype was obtained from an adult with an advanced solid tumor such as melanoma, head and neck, liver or kidney cancer. The CDR3: CASSIAIGRETQYF. CDR3 bases: TGTGCCAGTAGTATAGCGATTGGTAGAGAGACCCAGTACTTC.